This TCR beta chain was sequenced for a study of CD8+CD57+ T cells in acquired aplastic anemia listed by TCRdb under 2018. Regarding the complete study: A mean of approximately 2.9 ug of DNA, ranging from 0.2 to 27.4 ug, was extracted from sorted CD4+ and CD8+ cells. CD8+CD57+ expansion was defined as a frequency above the mean frequency observed in healthy subjects. Broad study findings and their caveats: Between patients and healthy controls, no significant difference in CD8+ Simpson's diversity was found (P=0.060). Approximately 27 CD8+ CDR3 sequences were found in both patients and controls but appeared to be highly expressed in patients and within the immunodominant clones of the patients.

Patients chosen for sequencing had shown expansion of CD8+CD57+ cells by flow cytometry. All patients had severe acquired aplastic anemia diagnosed by International Study of Aplastic Anemia and Agranulocytosis and Camitta criteria. No therapy had been received by the patients at the time of blood sampling. TCR repertoires of sorted CD4+ and CD8+ blood T cells from severe aplastic anemia patients and healthy subjects were deep-sequenced in the study. Patients were enrolled under clinicaltrials.gov protocols 00001620, 01623167, 00001397, 00071045, 00081523 and 00961064 in the USA. Ficoll-Paque density gradient centrifugation was used to isolate peripheral blood mononuclear cells. Before DNA extraction, CD4+ and CD8+ T cells were sorted by FACS or by magnetic beads. In regard to this clonotype: There is no known antigen for this receptor. One base away there is no much larger clone; base qualities are not given.

Genomic DNA was used as template for profiling of TCR beta VDJ combinations and CDR3 sequences. An Illumina HiSeq 2000 was used for TCR repertoire sequencing. The paper's data handling went like this. TRBV/TRBJ rearrangement plots, CDR3 size and DJ length profiles, and Simpson's diversity index were used to assess repertoires. The most abundant DNA sequence in the deep sequencing data was defined as the immunodominant clone. CDR3 amino acid sequences were screened for sharing across subjects and compared with published repertoires and the VDJdb database. The public reads were reanalyzed by TCRdb: fastp trimming at Q25, MiXCR alignment, in-frame beta chains only. A single entry per CDR3 protein holds the most common genes and DNA from its merged rows. These V and J calls are TCRdb output, not the study's own analysis. For this sample there are under 350,000 distinct CDR3 sequences; 50% to 65% appear just once. The ten largest clones capture roughly 1.2% of the sample.

As encoded in the germline V gene, CDR1 is SQVTM while CDR2 is ANQGSEA. V and J lose 5 bases and 1 base, and a span of 11 bases separates them. The CDR3 sequence holds 13 residues, the cysteine and phenylalanine included. CDR3 DNA is the only sequence kept; it has 39 bases, read in frame from the first base. The chain links TRBV29-1 with TRBJ1-1; the D gene lacks a confident call. The origin of this receptor is a human donor with aplastic anemia. The specimen was sorted CD4+, CD8+, or CD8+CD57+ T cells (not recorded which) from PBMCs. The CDR3 protein sequence reads: CSVKSARNTEAFF. The nucleotides are TGCAGCGTTAAATCGGCCCGGAACACTGAAGCTTTCTTT.